A single T cell receptor beta chain is shown here with its context. The antigen is unknown. An absence of ophthalmopathy progression within 18 months meant stable Graves' hyperthyroidism. Newly diagnosed patients aged 18 to 65 had hyperthyroidism of under 2 months' duration. These data originate in a study of T cells in Graves' hyperthyroidism and ophthalmopathy. Study-wide results and caveats: Most clonotypes that expanded in the thyroid above 0.001 also showed up in blood. Model output signaled ophthalmopathy a median roughly 6.5 months ahead of onset.

There were TCR beta CDR3 regions amplified from RNA transcripts. The HTBI set primed first-round TCR CDR3 RT-PCR. TCRdb redid the calling of the multiplex PCR reads with MiXCR, one entry per CDR3 protein. The sample yields a few hundred thousand distinct CDR3 sequences, approximately 15% seen once. The CDR3 sequence is 23 residues long. Germline lookup yields CDR1 SGHTA and CDR2 FQGNSA. V lost 2 bases and J lost 0; bases outside the gene matches: 16. Material for sequencing was blood. This sequence joins TRBV7-2 and TRBJ2-4; 16 bases agree with TRBD2. This sequence originates from a woman aged 25-40 years with Graves' hyperthyroidism. This CDR3 is CASSLIATLGTSGRGLAKNIQYF. CDR3 nucleotides: TGTGCCAGCAGCTTAATCGCAACACTGGGGACTAGCGGGAGGGGGCTAGCCAAAAACATTCAGTACTTC.